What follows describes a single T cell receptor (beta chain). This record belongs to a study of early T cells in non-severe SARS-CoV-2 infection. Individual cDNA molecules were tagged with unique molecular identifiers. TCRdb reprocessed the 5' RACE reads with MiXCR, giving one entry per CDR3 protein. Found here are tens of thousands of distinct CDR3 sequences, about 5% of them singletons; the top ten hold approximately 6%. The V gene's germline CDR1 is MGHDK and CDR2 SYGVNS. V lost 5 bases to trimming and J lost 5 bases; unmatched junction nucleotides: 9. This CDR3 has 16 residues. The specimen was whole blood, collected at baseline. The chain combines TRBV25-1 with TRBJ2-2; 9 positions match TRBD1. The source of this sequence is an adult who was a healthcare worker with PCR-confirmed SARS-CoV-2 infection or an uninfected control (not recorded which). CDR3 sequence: CASSPVGTGITGELFF. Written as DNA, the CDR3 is TGTGCCAGCAGTCCGGTGGGGACAGGGATAACCGGGGAGCTGTTTTTT.